The TCR beta chain under discussion was sequenced for a study of shared clonotypes between healthy human individuals. To note about this clone: What it binds is unknown.

The naive CD8 population came from CD45RO-negative cells selected for CCR7, without terminally differentiated effector memory CD45RA+ cells. Overall study results and limits: Researchers sampled blood only, noting tissue repertoires likely differ.

Produced via immunoSEQ multiplex PCR; TCRdb's table is partial and in-frame only. The table records some 740,000 clones, 85% to 95% of them present only once. The length of the CDR3 is 13 residues. V lost 6 bases and J 3 bases, leaving 12 bases between the germline ends. The germline CDR1 and CDR2 sequences are MNHEY and SMNVEV (reference sequence). V is TRBV27 and J is TRBJ2-7, with unresolved D. The TCR originated in a man aged 30 to 45 in good health. Sequencing was carried out using naive CD8+ T cells sorted from blood. The chain's CDR3 is CASRVGPYYEQYF. The DNA for the CDR3 is TGTGCCAGCAGGGTAGGGCCATACTACGAGCAGTACTTC.